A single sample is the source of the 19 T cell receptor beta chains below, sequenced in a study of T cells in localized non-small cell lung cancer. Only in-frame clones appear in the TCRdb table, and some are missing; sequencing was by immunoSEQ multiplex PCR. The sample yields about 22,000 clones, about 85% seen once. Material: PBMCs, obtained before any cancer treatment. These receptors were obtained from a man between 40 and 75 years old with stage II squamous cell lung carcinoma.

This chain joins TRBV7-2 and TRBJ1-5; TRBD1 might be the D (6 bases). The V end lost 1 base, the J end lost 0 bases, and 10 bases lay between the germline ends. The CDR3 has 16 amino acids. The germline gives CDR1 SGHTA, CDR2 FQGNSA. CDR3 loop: CASSLVGANSNQPQHF. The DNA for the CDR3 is TGTGCCAGCAGCTTAGTGGGGGCCAATAGCAATCAGCCCCAGCATTTT.

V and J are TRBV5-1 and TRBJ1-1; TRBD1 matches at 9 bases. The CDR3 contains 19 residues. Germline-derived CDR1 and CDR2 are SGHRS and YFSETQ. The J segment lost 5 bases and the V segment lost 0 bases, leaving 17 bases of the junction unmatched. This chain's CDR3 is CASSLGDVVGQGIKTEAFF. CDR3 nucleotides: TGCGCCAGCAGCTTGGGGGACGTGGTGGGACAGGGCATTAAGACTGAAGCTTTCTTT. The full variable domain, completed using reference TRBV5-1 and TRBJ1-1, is KAGVTQTPRYLIKTRGQQVTLSCSPISGHRSVSWYQQTPGQGLQFLFEYFSETQRNKGNFPGRFSGRQFSNSRSEMNVSTLELGDSALYLCASSLGDVVGQGIKTEAFFGQGTRLTVV.

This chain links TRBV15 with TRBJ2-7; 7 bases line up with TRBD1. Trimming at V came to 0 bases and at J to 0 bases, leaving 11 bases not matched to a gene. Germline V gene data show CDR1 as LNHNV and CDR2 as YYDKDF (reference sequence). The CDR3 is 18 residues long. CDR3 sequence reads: CATSREGENRGPSYEQYF. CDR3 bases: TGTGCCACCAGCAGAGAGGGGGAAAACAGGGGACCCTCCTACGAGCAGTACTTC.

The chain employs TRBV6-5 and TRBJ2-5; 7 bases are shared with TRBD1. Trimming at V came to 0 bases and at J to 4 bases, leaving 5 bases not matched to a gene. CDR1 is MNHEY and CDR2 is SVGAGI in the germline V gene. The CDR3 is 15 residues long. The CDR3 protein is CASSYSGGIGETQYF. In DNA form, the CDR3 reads TGTGCCAGCAGTTACTCAGGGGGCATTGGAGAGACCCAGTACTTC.

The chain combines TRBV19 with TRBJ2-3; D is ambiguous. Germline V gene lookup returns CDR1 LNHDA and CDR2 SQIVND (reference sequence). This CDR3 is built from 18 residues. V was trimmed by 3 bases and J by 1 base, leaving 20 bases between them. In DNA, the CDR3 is TGTGCCAGTAGTATGGCAGTCTCGAGCTTATTGGGCACAGATACGCAGTATTTT. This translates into CASSMAVSSLLGTDTQYF.

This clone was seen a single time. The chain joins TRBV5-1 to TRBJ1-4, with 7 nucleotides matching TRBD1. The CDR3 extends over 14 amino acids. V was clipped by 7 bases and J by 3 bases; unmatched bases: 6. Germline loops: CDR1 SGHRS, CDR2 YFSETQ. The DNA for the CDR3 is TGCGCCAGCCAAGAGGGGACAGCTAATGAAAAACTGTTTTTT. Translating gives CASQEGTANEKLFF.

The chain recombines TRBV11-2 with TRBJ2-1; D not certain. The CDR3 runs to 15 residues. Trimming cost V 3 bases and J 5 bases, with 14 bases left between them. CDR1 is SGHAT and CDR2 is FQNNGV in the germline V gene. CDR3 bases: TGTGCCAGCAGCTTTCCAGAATTTGGGGACAATGAGCAGTTCTTC. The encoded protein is CASSFPEFGDNEQFF.

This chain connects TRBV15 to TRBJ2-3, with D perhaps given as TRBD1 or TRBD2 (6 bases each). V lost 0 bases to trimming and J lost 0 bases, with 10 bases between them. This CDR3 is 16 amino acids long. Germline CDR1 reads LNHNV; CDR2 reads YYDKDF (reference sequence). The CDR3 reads CATSRDGGTSTDTQYF. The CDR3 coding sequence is TGTGCCACCAGCAGAGATGGGGGGACAAGCACAGATACGCAGTATTTT.

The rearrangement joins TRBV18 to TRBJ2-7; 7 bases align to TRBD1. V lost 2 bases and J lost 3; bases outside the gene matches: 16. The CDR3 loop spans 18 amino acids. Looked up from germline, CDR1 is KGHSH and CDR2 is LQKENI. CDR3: CASSPAGVVRDSNYEQYF. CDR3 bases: TGTGCCAGCTCACCAGCCGGGGTGGTCCGGGACAGCAACTACGAGCAGTACTTC. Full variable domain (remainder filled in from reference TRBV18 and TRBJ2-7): NAGVMQNPRHLVRRRGQEARLRCSPMKGHSHVYWYRQLPEEGLKFMVYLQKENIIDESGMPKERFSAEFPKEGPSILRIQQVVRGDSAAYFCASSPAGVVRDSNYEQYFGPGTRLTVT.

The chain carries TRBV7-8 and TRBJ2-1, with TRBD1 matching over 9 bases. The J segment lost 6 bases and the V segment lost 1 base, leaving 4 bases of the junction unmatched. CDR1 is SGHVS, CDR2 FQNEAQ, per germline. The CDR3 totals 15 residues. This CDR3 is CASSLEGQGFNEQFF. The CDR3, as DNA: TGTGCCAGCAGCTTAGAAGGACAGGGGTTCAATGAGCAGTTCTTC.

The CDR3 DNA follows: TGTGCCAGCAGCTTGGTGGGGCAGGGGGAGACCCAGTACTTC. This gives the protein CASSLVGQGETQYF. This chain joins TRBV5-4 and TRBJ2-5, with D possibly TRBD1 on 6 matching bases. The CDR3 covers 14 residues. The V end was cut by 0 bases, the J end by 5 bases, with 11 bases between. Germline V gives CDR1 SGHNT, CDR2 YYREEE (reference sequence).

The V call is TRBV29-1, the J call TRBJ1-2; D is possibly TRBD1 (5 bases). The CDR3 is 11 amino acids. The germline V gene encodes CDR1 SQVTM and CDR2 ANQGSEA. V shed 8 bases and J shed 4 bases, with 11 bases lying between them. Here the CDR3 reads CSFWGGYGYTF. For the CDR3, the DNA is TGCAGCTTCTGGGGGGGCTATGGCTACACCTTC.

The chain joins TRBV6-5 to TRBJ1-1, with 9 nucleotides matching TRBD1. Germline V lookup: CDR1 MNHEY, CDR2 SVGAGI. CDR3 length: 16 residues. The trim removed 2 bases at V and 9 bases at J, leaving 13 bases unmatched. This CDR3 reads CASSYPMGQGERKAFF. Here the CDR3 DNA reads TGTGCCAGCAGTTACCCTATGGGACAGGGTGAAAGAAAAGCTTTCTTT.

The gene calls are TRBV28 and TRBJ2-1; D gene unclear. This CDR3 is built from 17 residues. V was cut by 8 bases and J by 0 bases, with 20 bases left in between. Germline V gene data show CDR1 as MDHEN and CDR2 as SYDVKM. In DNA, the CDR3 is TGTGCCAGCGGCCGGGTCTCCTCCCCGAGCTCCTACAATGAGCAGTTCTTC. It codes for CASGRVSSPSSYNEQFF.

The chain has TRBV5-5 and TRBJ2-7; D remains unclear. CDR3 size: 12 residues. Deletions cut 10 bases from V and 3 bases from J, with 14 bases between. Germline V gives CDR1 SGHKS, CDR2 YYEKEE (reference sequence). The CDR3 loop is CAGGRDGYEQYF. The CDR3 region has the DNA TGTGCCGGTGGCCGCGACGGCTACGAGCAGTACTTC.

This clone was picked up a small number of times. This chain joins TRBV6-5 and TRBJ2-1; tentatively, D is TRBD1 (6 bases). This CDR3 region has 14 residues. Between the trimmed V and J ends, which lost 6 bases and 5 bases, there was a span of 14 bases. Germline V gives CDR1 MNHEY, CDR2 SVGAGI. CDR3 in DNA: TGTGCCAGCAGCCCGGGACAATCGGACAATGAGCAGTTCTTC. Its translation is CASSPGQSDNEQFF.

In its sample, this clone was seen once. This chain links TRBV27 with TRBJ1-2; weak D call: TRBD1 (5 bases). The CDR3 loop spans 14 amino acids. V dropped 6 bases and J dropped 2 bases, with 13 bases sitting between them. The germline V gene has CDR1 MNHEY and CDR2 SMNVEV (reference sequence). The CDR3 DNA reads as TGTGCCAGCAGCCCGGGAGGGGACAACTATGGCTACACCTTC. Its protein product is CASSPGGDNYGYTF.

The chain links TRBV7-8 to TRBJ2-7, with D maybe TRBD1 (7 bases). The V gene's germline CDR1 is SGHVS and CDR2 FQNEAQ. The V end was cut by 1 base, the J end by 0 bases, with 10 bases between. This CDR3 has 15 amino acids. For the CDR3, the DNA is TGTGCCAGCAGCTTAGGGGGGGACAGCTCCTACGAGCAGTACTTC. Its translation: CASSLGGDSSYEQYF.

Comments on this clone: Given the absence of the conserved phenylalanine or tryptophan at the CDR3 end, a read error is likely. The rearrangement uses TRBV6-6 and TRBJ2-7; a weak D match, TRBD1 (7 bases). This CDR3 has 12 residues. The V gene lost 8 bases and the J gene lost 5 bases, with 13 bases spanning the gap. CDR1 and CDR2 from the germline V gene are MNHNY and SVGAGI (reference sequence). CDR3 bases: TGTGCCAGCGTTTCAGGGGGGCACGAGCAGTACTCC. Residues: CASVSGGHEQYS.